This TCR beta chain emerged from a study of Graves' ophthalmopathy and Graves' hyperthyroidism. Concerning this clonotype: This may be a read error: a much more frequent sequence differs by one nucleotide. It is likely a read error, because the conserved phenylalanine at the end of the CDR3 is missing.

For donors with ophthalmopathy, the disease showed moderate-to-severe activity, reached CAS ≥3 and NOSPECS ≥4, and had lasted under 3 months. Clinical symptoms, serum thyroxine, TRAb, thyroid ultrasound and orbital computed tomography were relied on for diagnosis. TCR beta CDR3 regions were amplified from RNA transcripts. Second-round multiplex PCR came after a first-round RT-PCR that employed HTBI primers. TCRdb reprocessed the multiplex PCR reads via MiXCR and lists one record per CDR3 protein. The repertoire has 600,000 to 700,000 distinct CDR3 sequences, about two fifths of them found once; the top ten carry 3.3%. Trimming removed 6 bases from V and 3 bases from J; junction bases left unmatched: 2. The CDR3 sequence is 12 residues long. Germline V gene lookup returns CDR1 DFQATT and CDR2 SNEGSKA (reference sequence).

This clonotype was obtained from an adult man with Graves' ophthalmopathy. Sequencing was performed on peripheral blood. The chain is built from TRBV20-1 and TRBJ2-7, with 10 positions matching TRBD1. The CDR3 DNA is TGCAGTGCCGGACAGGGGGTCTACGAGCAGTACCTC. Translated, it gives CSAGQGVYEQYL.